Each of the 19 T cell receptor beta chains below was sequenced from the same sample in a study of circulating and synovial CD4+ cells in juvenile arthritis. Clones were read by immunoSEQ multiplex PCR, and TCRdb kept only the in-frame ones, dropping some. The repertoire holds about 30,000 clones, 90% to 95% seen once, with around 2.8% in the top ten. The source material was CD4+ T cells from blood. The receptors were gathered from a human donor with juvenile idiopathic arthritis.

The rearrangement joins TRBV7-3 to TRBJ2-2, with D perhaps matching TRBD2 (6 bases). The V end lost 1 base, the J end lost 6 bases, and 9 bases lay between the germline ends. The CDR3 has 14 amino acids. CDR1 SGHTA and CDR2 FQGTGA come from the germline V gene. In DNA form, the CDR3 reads TGTGCCAGCAGCTTAAGCGCTAGCGCCGGGGAGCTGTTTTTT. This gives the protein CASSLSASAGELFF.

The CDR3: CASSALAGGSYNEQFF. CDR3 sequence (DNA): TGTGCCAGCAGCGCGCTAGCGGGAGGATCCTACAATGAGCAGTTCTTC. The chain has TRBV5-5 and TRBJ2-1; the match to TRBD2 covers 11 bases. CDR1 SGHKS and CDR2 YYEKEE come from the germline V gene (reference sequence). After removal of 4 bases from V and 1 base from J, the junction contained 4 bases not matched to a gene. This CDR3 has 16 amino acids.

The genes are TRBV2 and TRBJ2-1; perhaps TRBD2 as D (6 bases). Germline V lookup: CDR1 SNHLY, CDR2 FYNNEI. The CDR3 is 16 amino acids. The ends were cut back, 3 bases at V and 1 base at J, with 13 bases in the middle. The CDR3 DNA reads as TGTGCCAGCAGTGAGGTGGAGGGGAAATCCTACAATGAGCAGTTCTTC. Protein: CASSEVEGKSYNEQFF.

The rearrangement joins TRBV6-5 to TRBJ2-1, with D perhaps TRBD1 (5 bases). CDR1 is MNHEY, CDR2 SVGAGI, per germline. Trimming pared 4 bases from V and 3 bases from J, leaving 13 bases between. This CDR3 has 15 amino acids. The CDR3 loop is CASSSQVVIYNEQFF. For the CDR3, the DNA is TGTGCCAGCAGTTCACAGGTGGTTATCTACAATGAGCAGTTCTTC.

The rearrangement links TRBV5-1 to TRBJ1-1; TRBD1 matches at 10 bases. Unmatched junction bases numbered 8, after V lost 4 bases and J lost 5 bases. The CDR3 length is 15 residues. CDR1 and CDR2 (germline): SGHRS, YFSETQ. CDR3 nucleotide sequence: TGCGCCAGCAGCAGGCGACAGGGGGCGATGACTGAAGCTTTCTTT. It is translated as CASSRRQGAMTEAFF.

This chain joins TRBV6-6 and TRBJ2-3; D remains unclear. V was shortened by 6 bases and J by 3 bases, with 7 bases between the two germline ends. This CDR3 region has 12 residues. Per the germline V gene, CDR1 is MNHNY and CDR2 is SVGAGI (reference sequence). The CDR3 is CASSAVTDTQYF. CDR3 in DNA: TGTGCCAGCAGCGCGGTTACAGATACGCAGTATTTT.

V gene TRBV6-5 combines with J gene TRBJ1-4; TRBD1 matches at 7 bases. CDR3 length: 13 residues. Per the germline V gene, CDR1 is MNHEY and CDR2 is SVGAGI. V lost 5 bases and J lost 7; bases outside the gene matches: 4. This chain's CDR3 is CASSRQGGEKLFF. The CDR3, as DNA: TGTGCCAGCAGTAGACAGGGTGGTGAAAAACTGTTTTTT.

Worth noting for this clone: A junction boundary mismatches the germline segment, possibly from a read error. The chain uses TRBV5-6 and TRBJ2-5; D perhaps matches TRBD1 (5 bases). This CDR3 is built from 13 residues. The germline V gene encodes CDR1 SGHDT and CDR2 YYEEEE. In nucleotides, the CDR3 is TGTGCCACCACCGCAGGGTTTCAAGGGACCCAGTACTTC. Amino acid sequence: CATTAGFQGTQYF.

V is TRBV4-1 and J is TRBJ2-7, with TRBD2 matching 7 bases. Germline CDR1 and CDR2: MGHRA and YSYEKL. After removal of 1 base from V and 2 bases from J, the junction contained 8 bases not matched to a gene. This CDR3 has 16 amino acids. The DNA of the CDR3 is TGCGCCAGCAGCCAAGGAACTAGCGTCGAAACCTACGAGCAGTACTTC. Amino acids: CASSQGTSVETYEQYF.

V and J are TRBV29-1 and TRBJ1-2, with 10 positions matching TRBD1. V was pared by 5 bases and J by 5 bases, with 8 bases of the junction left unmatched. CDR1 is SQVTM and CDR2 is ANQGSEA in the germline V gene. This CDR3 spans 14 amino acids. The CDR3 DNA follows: TGCAGCGTTCAAAGACAGGGGGCGCGGTATGGCTACACCTTC. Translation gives CSVQRQGARYGYTF.

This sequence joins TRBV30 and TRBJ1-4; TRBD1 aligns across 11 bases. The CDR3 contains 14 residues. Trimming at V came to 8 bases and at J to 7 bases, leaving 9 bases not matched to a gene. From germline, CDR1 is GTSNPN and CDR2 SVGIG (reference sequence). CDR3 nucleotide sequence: TGTGCCCACGGACAGGGGGCGAGCGGTGAAAAACTGTTTTTT. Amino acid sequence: CAHGQGASGEKLFF. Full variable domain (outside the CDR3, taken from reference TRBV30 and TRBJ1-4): SQTIHQWPATLVQPVGSPLSLECTVEGTSNPNLYWYRQAAGRGLQLLFYSVGIGQISSEVPQNLSASRPQDRQFILSSKKLLLSDSGFYLCAHGQGASGEKLFFGSGTQLSVL.

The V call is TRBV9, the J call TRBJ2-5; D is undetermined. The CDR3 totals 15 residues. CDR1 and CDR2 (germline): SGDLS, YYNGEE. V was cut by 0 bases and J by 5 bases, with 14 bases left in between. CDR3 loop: CASSVGPAIGETQYF. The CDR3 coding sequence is TGTGCCAGCAGCGTAGGGCCAGCCATCGGGGAGACCCAGTACTTC.

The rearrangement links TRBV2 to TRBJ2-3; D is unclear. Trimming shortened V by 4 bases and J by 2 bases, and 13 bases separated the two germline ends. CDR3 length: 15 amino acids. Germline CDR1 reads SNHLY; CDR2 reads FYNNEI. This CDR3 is CASSGRFLLTDTQYF. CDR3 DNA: TGTGCCAGCAGTGGGCGGTTTCTCCTCACAGATACGCAGTATTTT.

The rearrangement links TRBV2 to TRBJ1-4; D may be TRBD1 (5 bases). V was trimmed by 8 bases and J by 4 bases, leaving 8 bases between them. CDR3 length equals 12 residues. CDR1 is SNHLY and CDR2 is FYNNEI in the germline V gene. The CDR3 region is CASGGNNEKLFF. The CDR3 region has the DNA TGTGCCAGCGGGGGGAATAATGAAAAACTGTTTTTT.

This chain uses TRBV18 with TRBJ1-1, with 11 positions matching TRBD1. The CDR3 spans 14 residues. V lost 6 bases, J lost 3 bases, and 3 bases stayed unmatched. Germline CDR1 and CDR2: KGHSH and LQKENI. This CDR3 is CASSKDRGHTEAFF. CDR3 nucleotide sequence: TGTGCCAGCTCCAAGGACAGGGGGCACACTGAAGCTTTCTTT.

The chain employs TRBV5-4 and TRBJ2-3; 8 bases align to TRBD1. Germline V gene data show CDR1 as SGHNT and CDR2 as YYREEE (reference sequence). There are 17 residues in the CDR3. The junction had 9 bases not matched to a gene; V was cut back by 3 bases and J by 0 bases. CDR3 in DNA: TGTGCCAGCAGCTGGGGTCCCGGACAGGGAAGCACAGATACGCAGTATTTT. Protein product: CASSWGPGQGSTDTQYF.

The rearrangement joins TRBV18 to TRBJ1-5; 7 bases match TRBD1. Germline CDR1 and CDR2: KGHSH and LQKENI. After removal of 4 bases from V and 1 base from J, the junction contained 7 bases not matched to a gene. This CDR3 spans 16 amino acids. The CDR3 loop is CASSRGDRASNQPQHF. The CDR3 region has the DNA TGTGCCAGCTCACGGGGGGACAGAGCAAGCAATCAGCCCCAGCATTTT.

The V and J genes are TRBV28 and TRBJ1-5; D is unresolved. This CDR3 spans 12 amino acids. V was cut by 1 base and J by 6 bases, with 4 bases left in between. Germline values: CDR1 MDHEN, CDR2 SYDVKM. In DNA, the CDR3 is TGTGCCAGCAGTTTATCCGGTCAGCCCCAGCATTTT. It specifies CASSLSGQPQHF.

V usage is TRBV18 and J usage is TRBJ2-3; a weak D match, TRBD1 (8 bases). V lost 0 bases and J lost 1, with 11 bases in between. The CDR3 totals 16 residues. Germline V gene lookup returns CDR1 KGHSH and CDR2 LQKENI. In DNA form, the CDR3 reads TGTGCCAGCTCACCACCAACAGGGGGGGGCACAGATACGCAGTATTTT. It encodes CASSPPTGGGTDTQYF.